The TCR beta chain described here comes from a study of beta chain features in type 1 diabetes. Overall study context: Examination of sorted cells across all samples involved over 85,000,000 cells.

In total, each donor contributed a single heparinised blood draw that averaged approximately 0.12 L. A sort by CD45RO/CCR7/CD25/CD127/CD95/CD27 yielded CD4+ naive, central memory, regulatory and stem cell-like memory cells. This clone came up many times. Its specificity is not known. The CDR3 length is 13 residues. The V gene lost 5 bases and the J gene lost 6 bases, with 13 bases spanning the gap. Germline CDR1 is GTSNPN and CDR2 is SVGIG (reference sequence). Expressed TCRB transcripts were sequenced because the entire RNA isolate underwent reverse transcription. Profiling relied on immunoSEQ multiplex PCR, and the TCRdb table lists in-frame clones only, not all of them. The data hold more than 150,000 clones, with 7.5% to 10% observed a single time. Findings of the study overall: There was a moderate but significant shortening of TCRB CDR3s in all four CD4+ subsets of Type 1 diabetes patients.

The V call is TRBV30, the J call TRBJ1-4; perhaps TRBD1 as D (5 bases). This TCR was sampled from a woman aged 18-29 years in good health. Sequencing was carried out using central memory CD4+ T cells from blood. CDR3 in amino acids: CAWGIQGHEKLFF. CDR3 nucleotides: TGTGCCTGGGGGATTCAGGGTCATGAAAAACTGTTTTTT.